This T cell receptor (beta chain) was captured by sequencing in a study of T cells in localized non-small cell lung cancer. Concerning this clone: Antigen specificity is unknown.

Study conclusions and caveats: Heterogeneity remains possible, as sequencing covered one tumor region only.

This table comes from immunoSEQ multiplex PCR, and its TCRdb copy is limited to in-frame clones, with some not included. The repertoire consists of around 2,000 clones, with 35% to 45% occurring once and the leading ten covering approximately 9.4%. With 7 bases removed from V and 3 bases from J, the gap between germline ends came to 21 bases. Germline V gives CDR1 LNHDA, CDR2 SQIVND (reference sequence). The CDR3 has 16 residues. The receptor comes from a female donor older than 55 with stage I lung adenocarcinoma. Sequencing was performed on lung tumor tissue, taken before any cancer treatment. The chain uses TRBV19 and TRBJ1-1, with a possible D match to TRBD1 (6 bases). CDR3 residues: CASTVMAGGADTEAFF. The DNA of the CDR3 is TGTGCCAGTACCGTCATGGCGGGGGGGGCTGACACTGAAGCTTTCTTT.